This section outlines one T cell receptor (beta chain) sequence together with its context. Its antigen is not known. CDR3 size: 13 residues. Germline CDR1 and CDR2: MNHNS and SASEGT. V dropped 4 bases and J dropped 14; count of bases not matched to a gene: 7. Reverse transcription of all isolated RNA meant that expressed TCRB transcripts were sequenced. Sequenced by immunoSEQ multiplex PCR; TCRdb stores in-frame clones only, minus some. The sample holds about 240,000 clones, around 26% seen once. The data were obtained in a study of beta chain features in type 1 diabetes. Study information: Patients were similar to healthy donors in age and gender (as well as in cell yields). Findings of the study overall: VDJ junctions from type 1 diabetes patients carried fewer insertions and larger deletions. An over-representation of cells with high TCR expression could result from cDNA sequencing.

Central memory, naive, regulatory and stem cell-like memory CD4+ cells were sorted by CD45RO/CCR7/CD25/CD127/CD95/CD27. Source material: central memory CD4+ T cells from blood. This TCR came from a man aged 30 to 39 in good health. The chain has TRBV6-1 and TRBJ2-1; 11 bases are shared with TRBD1. This chain's CDR3 is CASSGTGGQGEFF. CDR3 DNA: TGTGCCAGCAGTGGGACAGGGGGCCAGGGTGAGTTCTTC.